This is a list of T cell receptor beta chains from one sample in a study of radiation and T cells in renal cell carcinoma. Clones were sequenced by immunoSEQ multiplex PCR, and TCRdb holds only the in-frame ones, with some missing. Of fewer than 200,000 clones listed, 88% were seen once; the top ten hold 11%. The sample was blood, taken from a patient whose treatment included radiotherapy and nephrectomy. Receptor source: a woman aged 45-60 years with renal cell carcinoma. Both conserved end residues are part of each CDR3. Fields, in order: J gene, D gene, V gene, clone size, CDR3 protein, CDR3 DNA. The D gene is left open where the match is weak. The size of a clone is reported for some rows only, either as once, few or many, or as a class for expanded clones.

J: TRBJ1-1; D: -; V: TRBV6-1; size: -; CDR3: CASSEEFGTEAFF; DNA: TGTGCCAGCAGTGAAGAGTTTGGCACTGAAGCTTTCTTT
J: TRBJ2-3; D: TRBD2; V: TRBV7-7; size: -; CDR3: CASSLASGGRNTQYF; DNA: TGTGCTAGCAGCTTAGCTAGCGGGGGGCGGAATACGCAGTATTTT
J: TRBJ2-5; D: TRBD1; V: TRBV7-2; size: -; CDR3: CASSLTGGAETQYF; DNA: TGTGCCAGCAGCTTGACAGGGGGCGCAGAGACCCAGTACTTC
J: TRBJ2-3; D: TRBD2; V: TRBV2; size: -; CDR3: CASKAGGLDTQYF; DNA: TGTGCCAGCAAAGCGGGGGGGCTAGATACGCAGTATTTT
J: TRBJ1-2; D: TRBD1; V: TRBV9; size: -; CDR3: CASSPAPPTGNYGYTF; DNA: TGTGCCAGCAGCCCAGCCCCCCCGACAGGGAACTATGGCTACACCTTC
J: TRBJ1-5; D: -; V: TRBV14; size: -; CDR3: CASSLGQRQPQHF; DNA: TGTGCCAGCAGCCTTGGACAGCGGCAGCCCCAGCATTTT
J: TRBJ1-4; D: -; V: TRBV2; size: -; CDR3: CAERYNEKLFF; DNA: TGTGCCGAGCGGTATAATGAAAAACTGTTTTTT
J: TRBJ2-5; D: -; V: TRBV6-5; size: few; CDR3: CASRRQAWEAQYF; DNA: TGTGCCAGCAGGCGACAGGCCTGGGAGGCCCAGTACTTC
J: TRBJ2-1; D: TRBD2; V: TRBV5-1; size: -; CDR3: CASSLEGGTNEQFF; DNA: TGCGCCAGCAGCTTGGAGGGAGGGACCAATGAGCAGTTCTTC
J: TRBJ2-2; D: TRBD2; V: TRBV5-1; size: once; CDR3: CASSLDGLAGGAGELFF; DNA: TGCGCCAGCAGCTTGGACGGACTAGCGGGGGGAGCCGGGGAGCTGTTTTTT
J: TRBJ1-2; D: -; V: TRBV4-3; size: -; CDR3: CASSQVRSLANYGYTF; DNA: TGCGCCAGCAGCCAGGTTCGATCGTTAGCTAACTATGGCTACACCTTC
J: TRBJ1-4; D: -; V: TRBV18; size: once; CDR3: CASSTGTNEKLFF; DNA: TGTGCCAGCTCAACAGGGACTAATGAAAAACTGTTTTTT
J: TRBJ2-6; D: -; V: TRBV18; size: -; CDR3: CASSPQAGSGANVLTF; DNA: TGTGCCAGCTCACCGCAAGCGGGCTCTGGGGCCAACGTCCTGACTTTC
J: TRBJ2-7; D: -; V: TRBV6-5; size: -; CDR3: CASSYSLAYEQYF; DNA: TGTGCCAGCAGTTACTCACTGGCCTACGAGCAGTACTTC
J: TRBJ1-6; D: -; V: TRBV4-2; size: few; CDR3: CASRQGSYNSPLHF; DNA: TGTGCCAGCAGACAGGGCTCCTATAATTCACCCCTCCACTTT
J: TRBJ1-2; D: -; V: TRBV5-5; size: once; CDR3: CASSLYSYGYTF; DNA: TGTGCCAGCAGCTTGTACAGCTATGGCTACACCTTC
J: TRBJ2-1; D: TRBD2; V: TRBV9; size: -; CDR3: CASSTTSGGINEQFF; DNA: TGTGCCAGCAGCACCACTAGCGGGGGCATTAATGAGCAGTTCTTC
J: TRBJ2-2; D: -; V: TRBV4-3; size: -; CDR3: CASSLGTNTGELFF; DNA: TGCGCCAGCTCGCTTGGAACGAACACCGGGGAGCTGTTTTTT
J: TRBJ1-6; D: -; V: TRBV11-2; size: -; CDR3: CASSFGRENSPLHF; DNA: TGTGCCAGCAGCTTCGGCAGGGAGAATTCACCCCTCCACTTT
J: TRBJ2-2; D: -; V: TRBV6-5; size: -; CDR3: CASSYGRRWELFF; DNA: TGTGCCAGCAGTTACGGTCGTCGGTGGGAGCTGTTTTTT
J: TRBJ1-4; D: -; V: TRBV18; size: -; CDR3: CASSSTETTNEKLFF; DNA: TGTGCCAGCTCGTCGACAGAAACAACTAATGAAAAACTGTTTTTT
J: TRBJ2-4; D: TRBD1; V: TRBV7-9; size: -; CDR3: CASSLLDRGKNIQYF; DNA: TGTGCCAGCAGCTTATTGGACAGGGGGAAAAACATTCAGTACTTC
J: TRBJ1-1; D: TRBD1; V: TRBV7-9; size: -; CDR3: CASSLMTGGTEAFF; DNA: TGTGCCAGCAGCTTAATGACAGGGGGCACTGAAGCTTTCTTT
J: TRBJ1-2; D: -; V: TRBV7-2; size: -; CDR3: CASSLVRAVAPRGYTF; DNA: TGTGCCAGCAGCTTAGTGAGGGCAGTTGCCCCGCGTGGCTACACCTTC
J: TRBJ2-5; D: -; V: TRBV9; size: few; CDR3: CASSVGGEETQYF; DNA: TGTGCCAGCAGCGTAGGGGGAGAGGAGACCCAGTACTTC
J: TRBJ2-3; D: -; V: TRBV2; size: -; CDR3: CASSEEGRTDTQYF; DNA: TGTGCCAGCAGTGAAGAGGGTCGCACAGATACGCAGTATTTT
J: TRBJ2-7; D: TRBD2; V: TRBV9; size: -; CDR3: CASSVGLAGGTYEQYF; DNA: TGTGCCAGCAGCGTAGGACTAGCGGGGGGAACCTACGAGCAGTACTTC
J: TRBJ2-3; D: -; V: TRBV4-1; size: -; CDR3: CASSQDMAGPSTDTQYF; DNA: TGCGCCAGCAGCCAAGATATGGCGGGACCTAGCACAGATACGCAGTATTTT
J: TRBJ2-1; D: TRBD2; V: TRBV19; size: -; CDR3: CASRRTSGSSYNEQFF; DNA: TGTGCCAGTAGAAGGACTAGCGGGAGCTCCTACAATGAGCAGTTCTTC
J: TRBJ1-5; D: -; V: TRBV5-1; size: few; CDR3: CASSLDGSNQPQHF; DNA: TGCGCCAGCAGCTTGGACGGCAGCAATCAGCCCCAGCATTTT
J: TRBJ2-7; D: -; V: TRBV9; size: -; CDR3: CASSVDSGPSYEQYF; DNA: TGTGCCAGCAGCGTAGATAGTGGGCCCTCCTACGAGCAGTACTTC
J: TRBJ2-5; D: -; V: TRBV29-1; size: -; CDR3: CSVLPTSLETQYF; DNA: TGCAGCGTTCTACCGACTAGTCTGGAGACCCAGTACTTC
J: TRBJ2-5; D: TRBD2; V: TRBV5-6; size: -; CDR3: CATAEFMGRGGEETQYF; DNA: TGTGCCACCGCGGAATTTATGGGGCGGGGGGGCGAGGAGACCCAGTACTTC
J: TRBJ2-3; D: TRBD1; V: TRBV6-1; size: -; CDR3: CASSLDRGLTDTQYF; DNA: TGTGCCAGCAGTCTAGACAGGGGGCTAACAGATACGCAGTATTTT
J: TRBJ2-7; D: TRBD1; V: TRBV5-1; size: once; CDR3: CASSLGQATYEQYF; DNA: TGCGCCAGCAGCCTGGGACAGGCCACCTACGAGCAGTACTTC
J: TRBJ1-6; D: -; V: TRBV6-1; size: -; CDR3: CASSVQGLDSPLHF; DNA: TGTGCCAGCAGCGTACAGGGCCTCGATTCACCCCTCCACTTT
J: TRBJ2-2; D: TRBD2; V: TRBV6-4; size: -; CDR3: CASSDFSGGTGELFF; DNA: TGTGCCAGCAGTGACTTTAGCGGGGGCACCGGGGAGCTGTTTTTT
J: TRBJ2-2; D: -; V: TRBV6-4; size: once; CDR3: CASSEGPKGDGTGELFF; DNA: TGTGCCAGCAGTGAGGGCCCCAAGGGTGACGGCACCGGGGAGCTGTTTTTT
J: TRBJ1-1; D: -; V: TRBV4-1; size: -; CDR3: CASSGDFPNTEAFF; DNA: TGCGCCAGCAGCGGGGACTTTCCGAACACTGAAGCTTTCTTT
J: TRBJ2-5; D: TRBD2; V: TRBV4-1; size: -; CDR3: CASSQDHPSGGLTQYF; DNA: TGCGCCAGCAGCCAAGATCACCCTAGCGGGGGCCTTACCCAGTACTTC